The following is a TCR beta chain sequence with its context. Its antigen is currently unknown. The V segment lost 5 bases and the J segment 1 base; nucleotides outside the gene matches: 14. The CDR3 runs to 18 residues. Per germline, CDR1 LNHDA and CDR2 SQIVND (reference sequence). These data originate in a study of molecular identifiers for immune sequencing clone quantification. General study points: Molecules of identical TCR sharing a barcode could underestimate highly expanded clone sizes. Among around 970,000 naive cells, spiked Jurkat TCR RNA from a single cell was reportedly detectable.

MiXCR, run by TCRdb on the PCR reads, gives a single entry per CDR3 protein. The repertoire holds 600,000 to 650,000 distinct CDR3 sequences, with about 20% as singletons. The specimen sequenced was naive CD8+ T cells from blood, with Jurkat cell RNA spiked in. Subset: FACS-sorted CD8+CD4-CCR7+CD45RA+ naive T cells. The clonotype comes from a human donor in good health. Some libraries in this study had Jurkat cell RNA spiked in. This sequence joins TRBV19 and TRBJ2-3, with 8 nucleotides matching TRBD1. CDR3 sequence (DNA): TGTGCCAGTAGTGCAGATCCATGGGACAGGTTTGGCACAGATACGCAGTATTTT. Translating gives CASSADPWDRFGTDTQYF. Looking up the rest from reference TRBV19 and TRBJ2-3 gives the full variable domain: DGGITQSPKYLFRKEGQNVTLSCEQNLNHDAMYWYRQDPGQGLRLIYYSQIVNDFQKGDIAEGYSVSREKKESFPLTVTSAQKNPTAFYLCASSADPWDRFGTDTQYFGPGTRLTVL.